The rows below give T cell receptor beta chains drawn from one sample of a study of blood T cell repertoires in COVID-19. Some clones are missing from TCRdb's copy, which holds only in-frame ones; the method was immunoSEQ multiplex PCR. The sample lists 180,000 or so clones, around 85% occurring once. What was sequenced was peripheral blood. Source of these receptors: a woman aged 60-75 years with acute or convalescent COVID-19. CDR3s include the opening cysteine and the closing phenylalanine or tryptophan. A D gene is named only where the DNA matches it firmly. Clone size, where shown, is once, few, many, or a class for clones that have expanded.

DNA,CDR3,size,D,J,V
TGCGCCAGCAGCTTGGCAGGGGACAGGTTATCTGGAAACACCATATATTTT,CASSLAGDRLSGNTIYF,NA,TRBD1,TRBJ1-3,TRBV5-1
TGTGCCAGCCGAGGGAACACCGCTCAGCCCCAGCATTTT,CASRGNTAQPQHF,NA,NA,TRBJ1-5,TRBV19
TGTGCCAGCAGTTTAGCCGGTCGCCAGTTCTTC,CASSLAGRQFF,NA,NA,TRBJ2-1,TRBV12-3/TRBV12-4
TGTGCCAGCAGTTTCAGACTGAGCTATGGCTACACCTTC,CASSFRLSYGYTF,NA,NA,TRBJ1-2,TRBV6-5
TGTGCCAGCAGCTATGACAGCTCAGGGGGCTACACCTTC,CASSYDSSGGYTF,NA,NA,TRBJ1-2,TRBV7-9
TGTGCCAGCAGCCCTGAGGTCTATGGCTACACCTTC,CASSPEVYGYTF,NA,NA,TRBJ1-2,TRBV2
TGTGCCAGCACCGGACAGGGGGTTAGCTATGGCTACACCTTC,CASTGQGVSYGYTF,NA,TRBD1,TRBJ1-2,TRBV2
TGCGCCAGCAGCCAAGAGGGTCCTAGGTGGGCAGATACGCAGTATTTT,CASSQEGPRWADTQYF,NA,NA,TRBJ2-3,TRBV4-1
TGTGCCAGTAGTATAGAGGGCGGAAACACCATATATTTT,CASSIEGGNTIYF,once,NA,TRBJ1-3,TRBV19
TGTGCCAGCAGCACCCCGGGACTACCTGACAATGAGCAGTTCTTC,CASSTPGLPDNEQFF,NA,TRBD2,TRBJ2-1,TRBV5-4
TGTGCCAGCAGTGAAGGTCTAGGACAGTTAGTTCAGCCCCAGCATTTT,CASSEGLGQLVQPQHF,NA,NA,TRBJ1-5,TRBV2
TGCGCCAGCAGCCAAAGACAGGAGTCCAATGAGCAGTTCTTC,CASSQRQESNEQFF,few,NA,TRBJ2-1,TRBV5-1
TGTGCCAGTAGTATAAATACAGGGTTGGGCACTGAAGCTTTCTTT,CASSINTGLGTEAFF,NA,NA,TRBJ1-1,TRBV19
TGTGCCAGCAGCTGGATGGAGGGGGCGCGGGGCTACACCTTC,CASSWMEGARGYTF,few,TRBD1,TRBJ1-2,TRBV5-4
TGTGCCAGCAGACTAGCGGGAGATTCCGGGGAGCTGTTTTTT,CASRLAGDSGELFF,NA,TRBD2,TRBJ2-2,TRBV6-4
TGTGCCAGTAGTCAGTTTTCTGGAAACACCATATATTTT,CASSQFSGNTIYF,NA,NA,TRBJ1-3,TRBV19
TGTGCCAGCAGCCAAGATGAGATAAGGGGGAGGGGGACCCAGTACTTC,CASSQDEIRGRGTQYF,NA,NA,TRBJ2-5,TRBV3-1/TRBV3-2
TGTGCCAGCTCACCAGGGAACAGGCAGGAGACCCAGTACTTC,CASSPGNRQETQYF,few,NA,TRBJ2-5,TRBV18
TGCGCCAGCAGCCAAGCGGACATGGGATGGGTTGTTGCTGAGCAGTTCTTC,CASSQADMGWVVAEQFF,NA,NA,TRBJ2-1,TRBV4-1
TGTGCCAGTGCGGGACCCTGGAACACTGAAGCTTTCTTT,CASAGPWNTEAFF,NA,NA,TRBJ1-1,TRBV6-5
TGTGCCAGCAGCCAAGGGCGGAACTCCTACAATGAGCAGTTCTTC,CASSQGRNSYNEQFF,few,NA,TRBJ2-1,TRBV3-1/TRBV3-2
TGTGCCACCAGCAGAGTGCGGCGACTAGCGGTTAATGAGCAGTTCTTC,CATSRVRRLAVNEQFF,NA,TRBD2,TRBJ2-1,TRBV15
TGCGCCAGCAGCTCCAGGGGGAACTTCTACGAGCAGTACTTC,CASSSRGNFYEQYF,NA,TRBD1,TRBJ2-7,TRBV5-1
TGTGCCAGTAGTACCCCGACGCGGGCGAACACTGAAGCTTTCTTT,CASSTPTRANTEAFF,NA,NA,TRBJ1-1,TRBV19
TGCGCCAGCAGCCCCACCGTTGGTAGAGAGACCCAGTACTTC,CASSPTVGRETQYF,NA,NA,TRBJ2-5,TRBV5-1
TGTGCCAGCGTGGGACTAGCGGGAGGAGAGACCCAGTACTTC,CASVGLAGGETQYF,NA,TRBD2,TRBJ2-5,TRBV6-5
TGTGCCAGCAGCTTAGATGGAGGGATTGCTGGCTACACCTTC,CASSLDGGIAGYTF,NA,NA,TRBJ1-2,TRBV7-2
TGTGCCAGCATCCCTGGGTCCGGGGGGGCCTACAATGAGCAGTTCTTC,CASIPGSGGAYNEQFF,NA,TRBD2,TRBJ2-1,TRBV9